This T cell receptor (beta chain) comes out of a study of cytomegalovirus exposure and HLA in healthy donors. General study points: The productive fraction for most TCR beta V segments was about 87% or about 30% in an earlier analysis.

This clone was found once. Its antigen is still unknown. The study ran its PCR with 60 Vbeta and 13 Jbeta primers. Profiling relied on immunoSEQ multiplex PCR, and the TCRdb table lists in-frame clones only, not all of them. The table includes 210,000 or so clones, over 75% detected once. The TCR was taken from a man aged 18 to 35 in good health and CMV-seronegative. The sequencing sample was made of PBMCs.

The CDR3 protein is CASSYSTGHSYGYTF. The CDR3, as DNA: TGTGCCAGCAGTTACTCGACAGGGCATAGCTATGGCTACACCTTC. The chain joins TRBV6-5 to TRBJ1-2; TRBD1 matches at 7 bases. V shed 0 bases and J 4 bases; nucleotides not matched to a gene: 5. The germline gives CDR1 MNHEY, CDR2 SVGAGI. This CDR3 spans 15 amino acids.